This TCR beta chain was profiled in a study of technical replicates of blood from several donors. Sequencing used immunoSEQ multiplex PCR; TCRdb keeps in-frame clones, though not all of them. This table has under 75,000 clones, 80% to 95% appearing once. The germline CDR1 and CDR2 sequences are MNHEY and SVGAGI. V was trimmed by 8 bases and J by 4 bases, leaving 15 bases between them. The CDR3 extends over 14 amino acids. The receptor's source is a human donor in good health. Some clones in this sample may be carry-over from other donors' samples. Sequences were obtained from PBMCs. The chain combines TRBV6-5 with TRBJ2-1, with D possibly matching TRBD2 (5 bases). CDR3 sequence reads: CASGGRPEYNEQFF. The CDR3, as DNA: TGTGCCAGCGGAGGTAGGCCCGAGTACAATGAGCAGTTCTTC.